One and the same sample provided the 3 T cell receptor beta chains below, sequenced in a study of CD8 T cells in Susac syndrome. cDNA came from 0.5 to 1 ug RNA primed by random hexamers. TCRdb reanalysed the immunoSEQ multiplex PCR reads using MiXCR and keeps one entry per CDR3 protein. There are 150,000 or so distinct CDR3 sequences in the sample; just under 95% occur only once, and around 0.15% lies in the top ten. The sequenced material came from CD4+ T cells from PBMCs. The receptors come from a human donor with Susac syndrome.

The V call is TRBV30, the J call TRBJ2-7, with 8 bases lining up with TRBD1. Trimming took 4 bases from V and 3 from J; bases not matched to a gene: 2. Germline values: CDR1 GTSNPN, CDR2 SVGIG (reference sequence). The CDR3 length is 12 residues. In DNA, the CDR3 is TGTGCCTGGACAGGGGGCAACTACGAGCAGTACTTC. This translates into CAWTGGNYEQYF.

The chain uses TRBV30 and TRBJ2-3, with 8 bases fitting TRBD2. The ends lost 0 bases at V and 4 bases at J; junction bases unmatched: 3. The CDR3 is 14 residues long. Looked up from germline, CDR1 is GTSNPN and CDR2 is SVGIG (reference sequence). The CDR3 DNA is TGTGCCTGGAGTGTTAGCGGGATAGCAGATACGCAGTATTTT. Residues: CAWSVSGIADTQYF.

The table lists this clonotype with a few counts. This rearrangement joins TRBV6-2 or TRBV6-3 to TRBJ2-3; D is ambiguous. V lost 8 bases and J 3 bases, leaving 6 bases between the germline ends. Germline-derived CDR1 and CDR2 are MNHEY and SVGEGT. The CDR3 has 11 amino acids. The CDR3 bases are TGTGCCAGCGGTCCGACAGATACGCAGTATTTT. Encoded protein: CASGPTDTQYF.